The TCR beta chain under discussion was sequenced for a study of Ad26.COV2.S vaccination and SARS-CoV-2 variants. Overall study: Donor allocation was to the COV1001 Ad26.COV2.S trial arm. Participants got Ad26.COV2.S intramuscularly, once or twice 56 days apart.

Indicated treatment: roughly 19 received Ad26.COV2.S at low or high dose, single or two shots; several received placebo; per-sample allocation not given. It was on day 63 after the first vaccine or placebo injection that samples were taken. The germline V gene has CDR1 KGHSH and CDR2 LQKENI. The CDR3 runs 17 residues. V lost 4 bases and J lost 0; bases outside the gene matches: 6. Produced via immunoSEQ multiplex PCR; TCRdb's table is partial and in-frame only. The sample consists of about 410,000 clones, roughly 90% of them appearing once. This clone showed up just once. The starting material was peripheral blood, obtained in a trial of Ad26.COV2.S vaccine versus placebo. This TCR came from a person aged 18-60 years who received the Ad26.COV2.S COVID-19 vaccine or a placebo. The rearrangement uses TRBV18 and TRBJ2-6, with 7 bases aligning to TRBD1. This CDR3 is CASSLRDRASGANVLTF. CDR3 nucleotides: TGTGCCAGCTCACTTCGCGACAGGGCCTCTGGGGCCAACGTCCTGACTTTC.